What follows describes a single T cell receptor beta chain. Method: immunoSEQ multiplex PCR; TCRdb's copy keeps in-frame clones and lacks some. The sample has 40,000 to 65,000 clones; around 90% are singletons. Over chemoradiotherapy, repertoires were sampled more than once. This sample is part of a study of chemoradiotherapy in HPV16-positive cancers. Study-level background: Candidate HPV-specific T-cell clones and common TCR motifs came from functional assays in a couple of HPV16-positive patients.

Here the sequenced sample was blood, taken from a patient who underwent chemoradiotherapy. This TCR was recovered from a human donor with HPV-associated anogenital cancer.

The CDR3 is CAITDRSNQPQHF. Here the CDR3 DNA reads TGTGCCATCACGGACAGGAGCAATCAGCCCCAGCATTTT. The J gene is TRBJ1-5, the V gene TRBV10-3; 7 bases line up with TRBD1. Germline assignment: CDR1 ENHRY and CDR2 SYGVKD. This CDR3 contains 13 residues. V was clipped by 7 bases and J by 1 base; unmatched bases: 1.